The clone carrying this T cell receptor beta chain was seen only once. The sample originates from a study of Tregs in tolerant kidney transplant recipients. CD4+CD25+CD127- Tregs, CD4+CD25- non-Tregs, CD4 and CD8 cells were sorted. There are 13 residues in the CDR3. Trimming cost V 5 bases and J 7 bases; bases outside gene matches: 5. Per the germline V gene, CDR1 is MNHEY and CDR2 is SVGAGI. Assay used: immunoSEQ multiplex PCR; TCRdb lists only in-frame clones, some missing. This table holds fewer than 150,000 clones, roughly 93% found once. Sequences were obtained from CD4+ T cells from blood. The genes are TRBV6-5 and TRBJ1-5, with 7 bases that match TRBD1. This clonotype was sampled from a human donor in good health. The CDR3 coding sequence is TGTGCCAGCAGTACCAGGGGGAGCCAGCCCCAGCATTTT. This sequence encodes CASSTRGSQPQHF.